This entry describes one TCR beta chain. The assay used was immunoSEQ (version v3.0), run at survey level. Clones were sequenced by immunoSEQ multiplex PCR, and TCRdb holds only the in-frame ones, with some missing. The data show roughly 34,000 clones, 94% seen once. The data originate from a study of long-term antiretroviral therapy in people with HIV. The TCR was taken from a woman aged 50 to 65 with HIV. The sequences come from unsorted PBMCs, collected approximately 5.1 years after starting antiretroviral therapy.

The CDR3 is CASSYSPGNNEQFF. CDR3 sequence (DNA): TGTGCCAGCAGTTACTCGCCGGGGAACAATGAGCAGTTCTTC. This chain uses TRBV6-5 with TRBJ2-1; D may be TRBD2 (5 bases). The V end was cut by 0 bases, the J end by 5 bases, with 8 bases between. Germline-derived CDR1 and CDR2 are MNHEY and SVGAGI. This CDR3 has 14 residues.